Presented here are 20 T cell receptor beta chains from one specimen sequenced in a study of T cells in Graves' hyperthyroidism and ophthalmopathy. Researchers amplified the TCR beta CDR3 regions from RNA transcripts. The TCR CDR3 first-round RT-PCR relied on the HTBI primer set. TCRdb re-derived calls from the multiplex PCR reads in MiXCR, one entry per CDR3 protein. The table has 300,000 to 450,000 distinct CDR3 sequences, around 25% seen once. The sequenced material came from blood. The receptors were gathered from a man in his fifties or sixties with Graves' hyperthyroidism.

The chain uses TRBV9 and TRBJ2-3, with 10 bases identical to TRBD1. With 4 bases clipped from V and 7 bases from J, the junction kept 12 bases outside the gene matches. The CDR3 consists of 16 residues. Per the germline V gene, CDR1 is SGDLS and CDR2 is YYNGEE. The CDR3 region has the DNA TGTGCCAGCAGCACGAGACCGACAGGGGGCGTATATACGCAGTATTTT. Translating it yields CASSTRPTGGVYTQYF.

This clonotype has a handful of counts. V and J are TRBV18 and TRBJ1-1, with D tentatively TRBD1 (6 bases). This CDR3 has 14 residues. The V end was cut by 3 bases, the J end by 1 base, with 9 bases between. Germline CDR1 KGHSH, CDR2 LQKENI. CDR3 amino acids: CASSPGGRNTEAFF. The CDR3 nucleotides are TGTGCCAGCTCACCGGGGGGCAGGAACACTGAAGCTTTCTTT.

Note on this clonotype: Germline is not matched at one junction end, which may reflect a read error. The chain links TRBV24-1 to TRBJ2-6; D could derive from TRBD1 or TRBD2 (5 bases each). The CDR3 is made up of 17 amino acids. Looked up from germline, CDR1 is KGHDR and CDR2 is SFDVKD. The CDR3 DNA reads TGTGCCACCGGTGAGGGCAGGGTACACTCTGGGGCCAACGTCCTGACTTTC. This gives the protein CATGEGRVHSGANVLTF.

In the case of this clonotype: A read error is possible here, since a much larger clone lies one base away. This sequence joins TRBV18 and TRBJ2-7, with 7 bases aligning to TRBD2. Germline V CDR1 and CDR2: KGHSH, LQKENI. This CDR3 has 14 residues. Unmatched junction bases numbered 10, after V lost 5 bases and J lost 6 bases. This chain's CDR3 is CASSARDGGSEQYF. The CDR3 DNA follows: TGTGCCAGCTCAGCTCGGGACGGGGGGAGCGAGCAGTACTTC.

The CDR3 reads CASSPLELSSDTQYF. DNA for the CDR3: TGTGCCAGCAGCCCGCTAGAGCTATCATCAGATACGCAGTATTTT. The V gene is TRBV7-8, the J gene TRBJ2-3, with D hard to call. V was shortened by 5 bases and J by 4 bases, with 16 bases between the two germline ends. CDR3 length: 15 amino acids. Germline V gene data show CDR1 as SGHVS and CDR2 as FQNEAQ.

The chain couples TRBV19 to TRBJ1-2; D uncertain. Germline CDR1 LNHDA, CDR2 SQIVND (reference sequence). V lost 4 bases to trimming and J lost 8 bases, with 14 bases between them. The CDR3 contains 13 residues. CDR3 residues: CASSNLDLVGYTF. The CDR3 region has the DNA TGTGCCAGTAGTAATTTGGACCTCGTGGGCTACACCTTC.

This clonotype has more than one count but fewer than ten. Here the CDR3 reads CSVGGGQETQYF. Written as DNA, the CDR3 is TGCAGCGTTGGGGGGGGCCAAGAGACCCAGTACTTC. The chain is built from TRBV29-1 and TRBJ2-5; 7 nucleotides match TRBD2. V was clipped by 4 bases and J by 1 base; unmatched bases: 0. Germline CDR1 and CDR2: SQVTM and ANQGSEA. This CDR3 comprises 12 residues.

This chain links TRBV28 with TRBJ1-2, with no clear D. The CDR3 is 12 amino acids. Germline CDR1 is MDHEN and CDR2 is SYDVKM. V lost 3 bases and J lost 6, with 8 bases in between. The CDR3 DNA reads TGTGCCAGCAGTTTGTCCGGAAATGGCTACACCTTC. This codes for CASSLSGNGYTF.

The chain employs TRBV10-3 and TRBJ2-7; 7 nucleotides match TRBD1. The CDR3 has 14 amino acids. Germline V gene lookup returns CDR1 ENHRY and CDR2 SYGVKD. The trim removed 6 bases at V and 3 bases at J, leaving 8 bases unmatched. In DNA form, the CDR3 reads TGTGCCATCAGCACCGGGCAGGGGGTCTACGAGCAGTACTTC. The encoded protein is CAISTGQGVYEQYF.

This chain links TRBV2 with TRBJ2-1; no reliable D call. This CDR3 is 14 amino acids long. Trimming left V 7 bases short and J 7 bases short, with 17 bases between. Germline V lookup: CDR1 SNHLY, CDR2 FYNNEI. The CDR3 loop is CASNTLRARNEQFF. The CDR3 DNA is TGTGCCAGCAATACTCTCAGAGCTCGGAATGAGCAGTTCTTC.

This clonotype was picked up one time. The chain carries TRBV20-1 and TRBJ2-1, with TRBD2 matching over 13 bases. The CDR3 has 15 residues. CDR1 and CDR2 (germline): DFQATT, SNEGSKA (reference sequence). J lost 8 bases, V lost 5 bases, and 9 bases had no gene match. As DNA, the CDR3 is TGCAGTGCTTACGGACTAGCGGGAGTTGCGGATGAGCAGTTCTTC. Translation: CSAYGLAGVADEQFF.

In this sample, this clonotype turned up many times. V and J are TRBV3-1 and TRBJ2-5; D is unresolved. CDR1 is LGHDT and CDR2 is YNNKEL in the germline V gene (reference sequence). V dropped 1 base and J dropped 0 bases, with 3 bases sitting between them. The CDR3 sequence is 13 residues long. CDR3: CASSQVDQETQYF. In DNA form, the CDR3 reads TGTGCCAGCAGCCAAGTGGACCAAGAGACCCAGTACTTC.

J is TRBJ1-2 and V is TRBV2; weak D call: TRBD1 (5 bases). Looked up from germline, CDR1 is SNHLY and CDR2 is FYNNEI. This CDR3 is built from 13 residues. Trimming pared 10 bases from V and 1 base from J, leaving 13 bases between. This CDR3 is CAISRDVNYGYTF. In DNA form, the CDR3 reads TGTGCCATTAGCCGGGACGTTAACTATGGCTACACCTTC.

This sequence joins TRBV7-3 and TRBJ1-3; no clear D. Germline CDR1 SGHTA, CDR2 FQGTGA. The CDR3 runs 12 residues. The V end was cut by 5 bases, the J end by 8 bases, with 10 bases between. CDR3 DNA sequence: TGTGCCAGCAGCCAGGTGCTGGACACCATATATTTT. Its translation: CASSQVLDTIYF. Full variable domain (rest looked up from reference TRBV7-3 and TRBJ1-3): GAGVSQTPSNKVTEKGKYVELRCDPISGHTALYWYRQSLGQGPEFLIYFQGTGAADDSGLPNDRFFAVRPEGSVSTLKIQRTERGDSAVYLCASSQVLDTIYFGEGSWLTVV.

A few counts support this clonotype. CDR3 in amino acids: CASSGGLVEVYEQYF. CDR3 sequence (DNA): TGTGCCAGCAGTGGCGGACTAGTTGAAGTATACGAGCAGTACTTC. The chain is built from TRBV12-3 or TRBV12-4 and TRBJ2-7; the match to TRBD2 covers 7 bases. The CDR3 consists of 15 residues. V dropped 5 bases and J dropped 4; count of bases not matched to a gene: 11.

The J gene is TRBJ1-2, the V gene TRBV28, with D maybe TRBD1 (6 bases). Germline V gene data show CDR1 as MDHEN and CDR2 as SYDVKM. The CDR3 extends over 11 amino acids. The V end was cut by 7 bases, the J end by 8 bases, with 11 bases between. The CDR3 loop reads CASIGGGGYTF. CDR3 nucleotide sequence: TGTGCCAGCATAGGCGGGGGCGGCTACACCTTC.

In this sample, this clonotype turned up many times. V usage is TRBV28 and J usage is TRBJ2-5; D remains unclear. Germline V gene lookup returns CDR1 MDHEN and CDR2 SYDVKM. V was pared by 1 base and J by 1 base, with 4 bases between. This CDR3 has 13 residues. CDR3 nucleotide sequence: TGTGCCAGCAGTTTATACAGCCAAGAGACCCAGTACTTC. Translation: CASSLYSQETQYF. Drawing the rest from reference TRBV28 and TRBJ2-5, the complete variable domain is DVKVTQSSRYLVKRTGEKVFLECVQDMDHENMFWYRQDPGLGLRLIYFSYDVKMKEKGDIPEGYSVSREKKERFSLILESASTNQTSMYLCASSLYSQETQYFGPGTRLLVL.

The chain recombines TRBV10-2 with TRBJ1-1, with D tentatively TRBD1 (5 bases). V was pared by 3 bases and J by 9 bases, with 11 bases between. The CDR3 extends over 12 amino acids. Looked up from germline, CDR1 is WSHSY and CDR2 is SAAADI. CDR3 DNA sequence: TGCGCCAGCAGTGAATCAGGGTTGAAAGCTTTCTTT. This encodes CASSESGLKAFF.

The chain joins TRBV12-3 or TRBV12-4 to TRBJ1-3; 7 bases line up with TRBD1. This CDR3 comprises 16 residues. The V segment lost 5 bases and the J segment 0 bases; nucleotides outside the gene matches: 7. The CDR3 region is CASSPRGGSSGNTIYF. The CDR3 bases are TGTGCCAGCAGTCCCAGGGGGGGCAGCTCTGGAAACACCATATATTTT.

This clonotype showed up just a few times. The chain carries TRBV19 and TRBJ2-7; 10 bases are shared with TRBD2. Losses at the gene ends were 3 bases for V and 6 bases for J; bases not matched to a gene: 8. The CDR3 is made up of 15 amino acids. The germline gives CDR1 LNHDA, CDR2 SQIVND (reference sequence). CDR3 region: CASSISGTSVGEQYF. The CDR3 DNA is TGTGCCAGTAGTATTTCCGGGACTAGCGTCGGCGAGCAGTACTTC.